This entry is about one TCR beta chain. This clone's antigen is unknown. No per-base quality is available; no much larger clone lies one base away. These data belong to a study of blood T cell repertoires in COVID-19 (dated by TCRdb to about 2020). As for the study more broadly: Collaborator samples came from the United States, Italy and Spain and covered acute and convalescent phases of COVID-19. The prospective study material was composed of cDNA or gDNA derived from T cells, B-cell-depleted T cells, or PBMCs. Subjects who had been exposed to COVID-19, were actively infected with it, or had recovered from it provided the deeply sampled blood TCRbeta repertoires that made up the dataset. A freely available public database, intended as a resource for researchers studying the immune response to SARS-CoV-2, is where the repertoires were released. The samples were drawn from two sources: the first 160 participants of the ongoing ImmuneRACE study, and fewer than 1,500 subjects contributed by 6 global collaborators. A de-identified subject ID, COVID-19 status, age in years and sex were almost always included in the sample metadata. Where available, HLA class I and class II types were taken from metadata supplied by the sample provider and were not determined by assay-based typing.

What the authors observed across the whole study: The quantity of clinical and demographic metadata differed by source and by participant and was supplied without curation.

The CDR3 starts with the cysteine, ends with the phenylalanine, and has 14 residues. Of the read, only the CDR3 DNA is kept; its 42 bases are in frame from base 1. V is reduced by 3 bases and J by 5 bases, leaving a spacing of 11 bases between them. The germline V gene encodes CDR1 PRHDT and CDR2 FYEKMQ (reference sequence). TCRbeta CDR3 regions were amplified from genomic DNA using the immunoSEQ Assay, a bias-controlled multiplex PCR. The paper's processing steps were these. Within the assay, amplification of reference gene primers was used to estimate how many nucleated cells each sample contained. Sequence reads were collapsed and filtered to measure the absolute abundance of every unique TCRbeta CDR3 rearrangement. For each sample, productive Simpson clonality was calculated by taking the square root of Simpson's diversity index across productive rearrangements. This is the immuneACCESS table as TCRdb keeps it, with only in-frame sequences that have V and J called. A part of the clones is gone; compared with another copy, unresolved V genes explain less than half, and the rest is unexplained. The V and J calls and the clone size are those of that table, but D and trimming were determined from the DNA. The sample profile shows about 220,000 clones; 85% to 90% of them were found once. Of the sample, about 16% falls within the top ten clones.

Participants in the prospective study were aged roughly 18 to 100 years, lived in under 30 United States geographic areas, and enrolled through a virtual design. In the prospective study, cohorts were assigned on the basis of participant-reported clinical history obtained from a screening survey and a study questionnaire. Exposed participants had been in contact with someone with a PCR-confirmed or clinician-diagnosed COVID-19 case within 2 weeks of study entry. Mobile phlebotomists in the prospective study collected whole blood, serum and a nasopharyngeal or oropharyngeal swab from every participant. Additional blood draws and questionnaires over an approximately 2-month period could optionally be provided by prospective study participants. Before DNA extraction, prospective study blood samples were shipped either frozen or at room temperature.

This receptor chain uses TRBV13 and TRBJ1-3, and possibly TRBD1, on 5 matching bases. This clonotype was sampled from a man aged 25-45 years who had been exposed to COVID-19. Sequencing was performed on PBMCs or T cells enriched from blood (not recorded which). This receptor has the CDR3 CASSLGRGRNTIYF. The base sequence is TGTGCCAGCAGCTTGGGGCGAGGTAGAAACACCATATATTTT.